Shown below are 20 T cell receptor beta chains from a single sample sequenced in a study of CD8 T cells in ankylosing spondylitis. TCRdb recomputed calls from the 5' RACE reads with MiXCR, one row per CDR3 protein. The profile covers 250,000 or so distinct CDR3 sequences, with roughly a tenth appearing a single time and about 6.8% taken by the ten largest. The sample was blood, either unsorted or a sorted T cell fraction (not recorded which). The receptors shown here come from a male donor with ankylosing spondylitis or in good health (not recorded which).

Here the CDR3 DNA reads TGTGCCAGTAGTATAAGCCACCATCCAGGGGGAACCTACGAGCAGTACTTC. Translating it yields CASSISHHPGGTYEQYF. The chain has TRBV19 and TRBJ2-7, with 7 bases that match TRBD1. V lost 2 bases and J lost 2; bases outside the gene matches: 12. This CDR3 contains 17 residues. The germline gives CDR1 LNHDA, CDR2 SQIVND (reference sequence). Filled out from reference TRBV19 and TRBJ2-7, the complete variable domain reads DGGITQSPKYLFRKEGQNVTLSCEQNLNHDAMYWYRQDPGQGLRLIYYSQIVNDFQKGDIAEGYSVSREKKESFPLTVTSAQKNPTAFYLCASSISHHPGGTYEQYFGPGTRLTVT.

This clonotype was observed at least ten times. The chain is built from TRBV11-2 and TRBJ1-2, with D possibly being TRBD1 (5 bases). The CDR3 is 12 amino acids. From germline, CDR1 is SGHAT and CDR2 FQNNGV. Trimming stripped 10 bases from V and 2 bases from J, with 11 bases between. Here the CDR3 reads CATQRDNYGYTF. The CDR3 nucleotides are TGTGCCACCCAAAGGGACAACTATGGCTACACCTTC.

Many counts were recorded for this clonotype. J is TRBJ1-2 and V is TRBV12-3 or TRBV12-4, with D possibly being TRBD1 (5 bases). There are 13 residues in the CDR3. V lost 6 bases, J lost 7 bases, and 15 bases lay in between. CDR3 residues: CASSPRDLSGYTF. Written as DNA, the CDR3 is TGTGCCAGCAGCCCCAGGGACCTGAGTGGCTACACCTTC.

This clonotype showed up many times. The gene calls are TRBV20-1 and TRBJ2-7; D call uncertain. The germline V and J ends were trimmed by 0 bases and 0 bases, with 9 bases remaining between them. The CDR3 is 14 amino acids. In germline, CDR1 is DFQATT, CDR2 SNEGSKA (reference sequence). For the CDR3, the DNA is TGCAGTGCTAGAGATTTAAACAGCTCCTACGAGCAGTACTTC. Protein: CSARDLNSSYEQYF.

This clonotype was observed many times. This chain uses TRBV3-1 with TRBJ2-1; D remains unclear. The V end lost 1 base, the J end lost 12 bases, and 4 bases lay between the germline ends. The CDR3 loop spans 10 amino acids. In germline, CDR1 is LGHDT, CDR2 YNNKEL (reference sequence). CDR3 amino acids: CASSQGRQFF. For the CDR3, the DNA is TGTGCCAGCAGCCAAGGTCGGCAGTTCTTC.

In this sample, this clonotype turned up many times. The rearrangement uses TRBV20-1 and TRBJ2-2, with 9 positions matching TRBD2. Germline CDR1 reads DFQATT; CDR2 reads SNEGSKA (reference sequence). After removal of 4 bases from V and 1 base from J, the junction contained 4 bases not matched to a gene. The CDR3 runs 15 residues. The CDR3 here is CSATLAGRNTGELFF. CDR3 coding DNA: TGCAGTGCTACTCTAGCGGGGAGGAACACCGGGGAGCTGTTTTTT.

The rearrangement links TRBV5-1 to TRBJ1-4, with TRBD1 matching 10 bases. V dropped 7 bases and J dropped 7; count of bases not matched to a gene: 13. The CDR3 has 16 amino acids. The V gene's germline CDR1 is SGHRS and CDR2 YFSETQ. The CDR3 spells CASSRGRDRGSEKLFF. The CDR3 DNA sequence: TGCGCCAGCTCTCGTGGACGGGACAGGGGTTCTGAAAAACTGTTTTTT.

This clonotype came up many times. The chain combines TRBV11-2 with TRBJ2-1; D perhaps matches TRBD1 (6 bases). This CDR3 is 13 amino acids long. Germline values: CDR1 SGHAT, CDR2 FQNNGV. Trimming took off 3 bases at V and 5 bases at J, with 8 bases between the two ends. This chain's CDR3 is CASSFDRNNEQFF. The CDR3 DNA sequence: TGTGCCAGCAGCTTTGACAGGAACAATGAGCAGTTCTTC. The full variable domain, with the rest looked up from reference TRBV11-2 and TRBJ2-1, is EAGVAQSPRYKIIEKRQSVAFWCNPISGHATLYWYQQILGQGPKLLIQFQNNGVVDDSQLPKDRFSAERLKGVDSTLKIQPAKLEDSAVYLCASSFDRNNEQFFGPGTRLTVL.

In this sample, this clonotype turned up many times. The V and J genes are TRBV10-3 and TRBJ2-2, with 11 bases that match TRBD2. The V gene end was trimmed by 6 bases and the J gene end by 5 bases; junction bases not matched to a gene: 14. The CDR3 consists of 18 residues. Germline loops: CDR1 ENHRY, CDR2 SYGVKD. The CDR3 sequence is CAISGQTSGKTGTGELFF. In DNA, the CDR3 is TGTGCCATCAGCGGGCAGACTAGCGGGAAAACGGGGACCGGGGAGCTGTTTTTT.

Many counts were recorded for this clonotype. The CDR3 here is CASSRGGAGELFF. CDR3 nucleotides: TGTGCCAGCAGCAGGGGGGGTGCCGGGGAGCTGTTTTTT. The gene calls are TRBV12-3 or TRBV12-4 and TRBJ2-2; the D gene could be TRBD1 or TRBD2 (7 bases each). This CDR3 comprises 13 residues. Trimming pared 6 bases from V and 6 bases from J, leaving 11 bases between.

This clonotype has at least ten counts. The rearrangement links TRBV12-3 or TRBV12-4 to TRBJ2-7; 7 bases map to TRBD1. The CDR3 runs 11 residues. Trimming took 5 bases from V and 6 from J; bases not matched to a gene: 1. The CDR3 region has the DNA TGTGCCAGCAGTACAGGGGTCGAGCAGTACTTC. This translates into CASSTGVEQYF.

This clonotype was observed many times. This chain links TRBV6-1 with TRBJ1-1; possibly TRBD1 for D (6 bases). Germline CDR1 MNHNS, CDR2 SASEGT. V shed 6 bases and J shed 8 bases, with 16 bases lying between them. This CDR3 spans 13 amino acids. CDR3 sequence (DNA): TGTGCCAGCAGGCCTATGGGACACTCGGAAGCTTTCTTT. Translated, it gives CASRPMGHSEAFF.

The chain recombines TRBV28 with TRBJ2-7; 7 nucleotides agree with TRBD1. Trimming cost V 9 bases and J 4 bases; bases outside gene matches: 12. CDR3 length: 14 residues. Germline V gene sequence: CDR1 MDHEN, CDR2 SYDVKM. The CDR3 nucleotides are TGTGCCAGTCTCGGTGGGACAGAGCCTTACGAGCAGTACTTC. It yields the protein CASLGGTEPYEQYF.

This clonotype was observed many times. The chain combines TRBV10-3 with TRBJ2-3; no reliable D call. The ends were cut back, 6 bases at V and 2 bases at J, with 3 bases in the middle. Germline lookup yields CDR1 ENHRY and CDR2 SYGVKD. CDR3 length equals 11 residues. The CDR3 reads CAIRDTDTQYF. The CDR3 bases are TGTGCCATCAGGGACACAGATACGCAGTATTTT.

The rearrangement links TRBV2 to TRBJ2-1; D gene unclear. V lost 5 bases and J 5 bases, leaving 13 bases between the germline ends. CDR1 and CDR2 (germline): SNHLY, FYNNEI. This CDR3 has 14 amino acids. The CDR3 region has the DNA TGTGCCAGCAGTCCCCTTGCGATAAACAATGAGCAGTTCTTC. Translating it yields CASSPLAINNEQFF. The full variable domain, its missing parts supplied by reference TRBV2 and TRBJ2-1, is EPEVTQTPSHQVTQMGQEVILRCVPISNHLYFYWYRQILGQKVEFLVSFYNNEISEKSEIFDDQFSVERPDGSNFTLKIRSTKLEDSAMYFCASSPLAINNEQFFGPGTRLTVL.

This clonotype was observed many times. V usage is TRBV25-1 and J usage is TRBJ2-1, with D tentatively TRBD2 (5 bases). CDR3 length: 15 amino acids. Per the germline V gene, CDR1 is MGHDK and CDR2 is SYGVNS. V lost 4 bases, J lost 4 bases, and 14 bases lay in between. In DNA form, the CDR3 reads TGTGCCAGCAGTGCGGACTCAGCACTTTACAATGAGCAGTTCTTC. Translation: CASSADSALYNEQFF.

This clonotype came up a few times. The chain uses TRBV4-1 and TRBJ2-2; 7 positions match TRBD2. The V gene's germline CDR1 is MGHRA and CDR2 YSYEKL. There are 16 residues in the CDR3. V shed 2 bases, J shed 3 bases, and the junction held 6 bases outside the gene matches. CDR3 amino acids: CASSQSASGYTGELFF. DNA of the CDR3: TGCGCCAGCAGCCAAAGCGCTAGCGGATACACCGGGGAGCTGTTTTTT.

In this sample, this clonotype turned up many times. The gene calls are TRBV12-3 or TRBV12-4 and TRBJ2-2; 10 bases are a match to TRBD1. Trimming took 4 bases from V and 5 from J; bases not matched to a gene: 4. This CDR3 comprises 15 residues. This CDR3 reads CASSSPGQGTGELFF. The CDR3 DNA reads TGTGCCAGCAGTTCCCCGGGACAGGGGACCGGGGAGCTGTTTTTT.

This clonotype showed up just a few times. The J gene is TRBJ2-1, the V gene TRBV5-1; 10 bases are a match to TRBD2. The junction had 4 bases not matched to a gene; V was cut back by 4 bases and J by 3 bases. Germline CDR1 SGHRS, CDR2 YFSETQ. The CDR3 runs 15 residues. CDR3 protein: CASSIGTSDYNEQFF. CDR3 sequence (DNA): TGCGCCAGCAGCATAGGGACTAGCGACTACAATGAGCAGTTCTTC.

This clonotype has a handful of counts. This chain links TRBV6-1 with TRBJ2-1; D possibly corresponds to TRBD1 (5 bases). This CDR3 contains 15 residues. Trimming removed 3 bases from V and 2 bases from J, with 11 bases in between. Germline V lookup: CDR1 MNHNS, CDR2 SASEGT. The CDR3 DNA reads TGTGCCAGCAGTGAGGGGCCGGGTACCTACAATGAGCAGTTCTTC. Its protein is CASSEGPGTYNEQFF.